One and the same sample provided the 25 T cell receptor beta chains below, sequenced in a study of T cell responses to AZD1222 COVID-19 vaccine. The method was immunoSEQ multiplex PCR; TCRdb's version includes in-frame clones alone and lacks a portion of them. The repertoire includes some 200,000 clones, 90% to 95% of them detected once, and about 1% sits in the top ten. The starting material was peripheral blood, obtained 28 days after the second AZD1222 dose. The source is an adult who received the AZD1222 COVID-19 vaccine.

This chain uses TRBV6-5 with TRBJ1-2; 8 positions agree with TRBD1. The length of the CDR3 is 14 residues. Germline V gives CDR1 MNHEY, CDR2 SVGAGI. The trim removed 6 bases at V and 3 bases at J, leaving 6 bases unmatched. CDR3 bases: TGTGCCAGCAGGCCAGGGGGCAGGGACTATGGCTACACCTTC. Translating it yields CASRPGGRDYGYTF.

V is TRBV30 and J is TRBJ1-1; the match to TRBD1 covers 11 bases. The J segment lost 5 bases and the V segment lost 4 bases, leaving 9 bases of the junction unmatched. Germline CDR1 is GTSNPN and CDR2 is SVGIG (reference sequence). The CDR3 has 15 residues. DNA of the CDR3: TGTGCCTGGAATGGACAGGGGGCGCCTAGAACTGAAGCTTTCTTT. This gives the protein CAWNGQGAPRTEAFF.

This clone has a handful of counts. This chain connects TRBV9 to TRBJ1-5; possible D gene TRBD1, 6 bases. CDR1 and CDR2 (germline): SGDLS, YYNGEE. With 4 bases removed from V and 4 bases from J, the gap between germline ends came to 15 bases. CDR3 length equals 15 residues. CDR3 protein: CASSQSSGANQPQHF. CDR3 DNA sequence: TGTGCCAGCAGCCAGAGTTCGGGGGCGAATCAGCCCCAGCATTTT.

The chain employs TRBV3-1 (or the pseudogene TRBV3-2) and TRBJ1-1; D is unclear. CDR1 and CDR2 from the germline V gene are LGHDT and YNNKEL (reference sequence). Trimming removed 2 bases at V and 10 bases at J, with 17 bases between. The CDR3 extends over 14 amino acids. CDR3 region: CASSQRVADVPAFF. The CDR3 bases are TGTGCCAGCAGCCAAAGGGTGGCCGACGTCCCAGCTTTCTTT.

V and J are TRBV7-2 and TRBJ2-4; TRBD2 agrees at 14 bases. With V trimmed by 0 bases and J by 3 bases, 7 bases remained unmatched. CDR3 length: 19 residues. The germline V gene encodes CDR1 SGHTA and CDR2 FQGNSA. The CDR3 sequence is CASSLAGLAGVRSKNIQYF. CDR3 DNA: TGTGCCAGCAGCTTAGCGGGACTAGCGGGGGTGAGGAGCAAAAACATTCAGTACTTC. The variable domain in full, with the rest retrieved from reference TRBV7-2 and TRBJ2-4, is GAGVSQSPSNKVTEKGKDVELRCDPISGHTALYWYRQSLGQGLEFLIYFQGNSAPDKSGLPSDRFSAERTGGSVSTLTIQRTQQEDSAVYLCASSLAGLAGVRSKNIQYFGAGTRLSVL.

The V and J genes are TRBV12-3 or TRBV12-4 and TRBJ2-7, with TRBD1 identical over 7 bases. This CDR3 comprises 13 residues. The V and J ends lost 4 bases and 5 bases, in that order; junction bases with no gene match: 5. The CDR3 sequence is CASSSNRGNEQYF. In DNA form, the CDR3 reads TGTGCCAGCAGTTCAAACAGGGGAAACGAGCAGTACTTC.

This chain's CDR3 is CASSLRASGVYNEQFF. The CDR3, as DNA: TGCGCCAGCAGCTTGCGAGCTAGCGGGGTGTACAATGAGCAGTTCTTC. The rearrangement links TRBV5-1 to TRBJ2-1, with 9 bases fitting TRBD2. V shed 1 base, J shed 4 bases, and the junction held 6 bases outside the gene matches. Germline-derived CDR1 and CDR2 are SGHRS and YFSETQ. The CDR3 extends over 16 amino acids.

The gene calls are TRBV6-5 and TRBJ1-5; D remains ambiguous. Trimming shortened V by 8 bases and J by 1 base, and 9 bases separated the two germline ends. This CDR3 region has 13 residues. Germline CDR1 reads MNHEY; CDR2 reads SVGAGI. CDR3 in amino acids: CASRAASNQPQHF. DNA for the CDR3: TGTGCCAGCCGCGCAGCAAGCAATCAGCCCCAGCATTTT.

J is TRBJ1-4 and V is TRBV10-2; D possibly corresponds to TRBD1 (5 bases). Germline V gene data show CDR1 as WSHSY and CDR2 as SAAADI. Trimming took 4 bases from V and 4 from J, leaving 10 bases between them. The CDR3 spans 14 residues. Written as DNA, the CDR3 is TGCGCCAGCAGTGTTTCGGGGCTTAATGAAAAACTGTTTTTT. This gives the protein CASSVSGLNEKLFF.

The chain uses TRBV7-6 and TRBJ1-1; possible D gene TRBD1, 5 bases. The CDR3 is 13 amino acids. The ends were cut back, 5 bases at V and 0 bases at J, with 7 bases in the middle. CDR1 and CDR2 from the germline V gene are SGHVS and FNYEAQ. This chain's CDR3 is CASSQTVNTEAFF. The CDR3 DNA reads as TGTGCCAGCAGCCAGACAGTGAACACTGAAGCTTTCTTT.

The gene calls are TRBV7-9 and TRBJ2-1; D not certain. In germline, CDR1 is SEHNR, CDR2 FQNEAQ (reference sequence). The CDR3 is 13 residues long. Trimming shortened V by 4 bases and J by 4 bases, and 8 bases separated the two germline ends. The CDR3 DNA reads TGTGCCAGCAGCTCCGGACGGTACAATGAGCAGTTCTTC. Its translation: CASSSGRYNEQFF.

The rearrangement joins TRBV2 to TRBJ1-6; 8 bases agree with TRBD1. Looked up from germline, CDR1 is SNHLY and CDR2 is FYNNEI. The V gene end was trimmed by 6 bases and the J gene end by 5 bases; junction bases not matched to a gene: 9. The CDR3 is 16 residues long. The CDR3 protein is CASSGQGRKNNSPLHF. DNA of the CDR3: TGTGCCAGCAGCGGACAGGGTAGGAAAAATAATTCACCCCTCCACTTT.

The rearrangement joins TRBV6-5 to TRBJ1-6, with D hard to call. The V end lost 2 bases, the J end lost 8 bases, and 16 bases lay between the germline ends. This CDR3 region has 16 residues. CDR1 is MNHEY, CDR2 SVGAGI, per germline. The CDR3: CASSYMDRSWYSPLHF. CDR3 in DNA: TGTGCCAGCAGTTACATGGACCGGAGCTGGTATTCACCCCTCCACTTT.

The chain carries TRBV7-8 and TRBJ2-5; D is possibly TRBD1 (6 bases). V was trimmed by 4 bases and J by 1 base, leaving 16 bases between them. The CDR3 has 16 amino acids. CDR1 SGHVS and CDR2 FQNEAQ come from the germline V gene. The CDR3 sequence is CASSSTKQGPQETQYF. The CDR3 nucleotides read TGTGCCAGCAGCTCAACCAAACAGGGTCCCCAAGAGACCCAGTACTTC.

In the case of this clone: Other DNA sequences of this sample code for an identical CDR3. The V gene is TRBV5-1, the J gene TRBJ1-2; D call uncertain. The CDR3 has 12 amino acids. Trimming took 0 bases from V and 4 from J, leaving 4 bases between them. CDR1 SGHRS and CDR2 YFSETQ come from the germline V gene. CDR3 bases: TGCGCCAGCAGCTTGGATAGCTATGGCTACACCTTC. It codes for CASSLDSYGYTF.

The V gene is TRBV29-1, the J gene TRBJ2-7; unclear D gene. V lost 1 base, J lost 1 base, and 8 bases lay in between. CDR3 length: 13 amino acids. Germline assignment: CDR1 SQVTM and CDR2 ANQGSEA. CDR3 amino acids: CSVEGSRSYEQYF. The CDR3 nucleotides are TGCAGCGTTGAAGGTTCCAGATCCTACGAGCAGTACTTC.

The chain is built from TRBV15 and TRBJ2-7; 9 positions agree with TRBD2. The CDR3 covers 15 residues. The V and J ends lost 5 bases and 7 bases, in that order; junction bases with no gene match: 12. CDR1 LNHNV and CDR2 YYDKDF come from the germline V gene (reference sequence). The CDR3 sequence: CATSRMGTSLGEQYF. Written as DNA, the CDR3 is TGTGCCACCAGCCGGATGGGGACTAGCTTGGGGGAGCAGTACTTC.

The rearrangement links TRBV24-1 to TRBJ1-4; D is unresolved. The CDR3 contains 15 residues. The germline V gene encodes CDR1 KGHDR and CDR2 SFDVKD. The V and J ends lost 3 bases and 8 bases respectively, with 15 bases between them. The CDR3 is CATSDRTHQGEKLFF. The CDR3 DNA follows: TGTGCCACCAGTGATCGGACTCACCAAGGGGAAAAACTGTTTTTT.

The chain uses TRBV2 and TRBJ1-5; D not resolved. Trimming shortened V by 3 bases and J by 3 bases, and 12 bases separated the two germline ends. Germline V CDR1 and CDR2: SNHLY, FYNNEI. The CDR3 covers 15 residues. The CDR3 loop reads CASSDAGSANQPQHF. As DNA, the CDR3 is TGTGCCAGCAGTGATGCGGGATCGGCCAATCAGCCCCAGCATTTT.

The chain is built from TRBV3-1 (or the pseudogene TRBV3-2) and TRBJ2-3; 9 bases match TRBD1. Germline V gene lookup returns CDR1 LGHDT and CDR2 YNNKEL (reference sequence). Trimming at V came to 2 bases and at J to 2 bases, leaving 5 bases not matched to a gene. This CDR3 contains 16 residues. CDR3 nucleotide sequence: TGTGCCAGCAGCCAAAGGGGACAGGGCAACACAGATACGCAGTATTTT. It yields the protein CASSQRGQGNTDTQYF.

The chain is built from TRBV5-1 and TRBJ2-5; unclear D gene. Germline V gene data show CDR1 as SGHRS and CDR2 as YFSETQ. The V gene lost 7 bases and the J gene lost 5 bases, with 18 bases spanning the gap. CDR3 length: 14 amino acids. The CDR3 nucleotides are TGCGCCAGCCGACGCTCGAGCCTCGAGGAGACCCAGTACTTC. Translated, it gives CASRRSSLEETQYF.

This sequence joins TRBV5-1 and TRBJ2-7; 8 nucleotides match TRBD1. V trimming: 0 bases; J trimming: 1 base; junction bases outside the gene matches: 3. The germline CDR1 and CDR2 sequences are SGHRS and YFSETQ. The CDR3 sequence is 15 residues long. CDR3 protein: CASSLGGTGSYEQYF. CDR3 DNA: TGCGCCAGCAGCTTGGGCGGGACAGGATCCTACGAGCAGTACTTC.

The chain joins TRBV7-2 to TRBJ1-5; possible D gene TRBD1, 5 bases. V lost 6 bases and J 4 bases, leaving 13 bases between the germline ends. Germline values: CDR1 SGHTA, CDR2 FQGNSA. This CDR3 contains 14 residues. Here the CDR3 reads CASRIGGGNQPQHF. As DNA, the CDR3 is TGTGCCAGCAGAATTGGGGGGGGGAATCAGCCCCAGCATTTT.

The chain couples TRBV6-1 to TRBJ2-7, with D possibly matching TRBD1 (9 bases). V gave up 2 bases and J gave up 2 bases, with 16 bases separating them. The CDR3 consists of 16 residues. CDR1 is MNHNS and CDR2 is SASEGT in the germline V gene. This chain's CDR3 is CASSESGGTGTYEQYF. CDR3 DNA sequence: TGTGCCAGCAGTGAATCGGGAGGGACAGGGACCTACGAGCAGTACTTC.

The V call is TRBV5-1, the J call TRBJ2-2; D is perhaps TRBD1 (6 bases). This CDR3 contains 16 residues. Germline assignment: CDR1 SGHRS and CDR2 YFSETQ. Trimming left V 1 base short and J 2 bases short, with 12 bases between. CDR3 amino acids: CASSLSVRGNTGELFF. CDR3 coding DNA: TGCGCCAGCAGCTTGTCGGTCAGGGGAAACACCGGGGAGCTGTTTTTT.